This T cell receptor beta chain was sequenced in a study of control samples from healthy donors and cancer patients (dated by TCRdb to 2020 to 2022). Library creation used the immunoSEQ multiplex PCR assay. Sourced from immuneACCESS, this table was stored by TCRdb with only in-frame sequences that have V and J called. A share of the clones is absent; for the studies checked, an unresolved V gene accounts for under half, and the remainder has no known explanation. This sample comprises some 130,000 clones, approximately 90% of them detected only once. Just over 8.5% of the sample rests with the top ten. V sheds 4 bases and J sheds 7 bases, leaving 12 bases between their ends. Including the terminal cysteine and phenylalanine, the CDR3 comprises 13 residues. Just the 39-base CDR3 DNA is kept, in frame starting at base 1. From a lookup of the germline V gene (reference sequence), CDR1 and CDR2 are SGHNT and YYREEE.

A note on this clone: Its recognized antigen is unknown. Base quality data are lacking; no much larger clone is found one base away.

The origin of this receptor is a man aged 18 to 30 in good health. The chain joins TRBV5-4 to TRBJ2-1, with a weak D call of TRBD2 (6 bases match). The sequenced sample was blood. Here is the DNA: TGTGCCAGCAGCGGTTATAGCGGAAATGAGCAGTTCTTC. Its translation is CASSGYSGNEQFF.